In this sample, the clone carrying this T cell receptor (beta chain) turned up a few times. Looked up from germline, CDR1 is LGHNA and CDR2 is YSLEER. Trimming stripped 0 bases from V and 0 bases from J, with 4 bases between. CDR3 length equals 14 residues. This record comes from a study of cytomegalovirus exposure and HLA in healthy donors. 13 Jbeta primers and 60 Vbeta primers were used for the PCR. Assay used: immunoSEQ multiplex PCR; TCRdb lists only in-frame clones, some missing. The data hold some 180,000 clones, with roughly 77% observed a single time. The chain recombines TRBV4-3 with TRBJ2-3; D gene unclear. The clonotype comes from a woman younger than 45 in good health and CMV-seropositive. The material sequenced was PBMCs. The CDR3 DNA reads as TGCGCCAGCAGCCAAGAAGCTAGCACAGATACGCAGTATTTT. Its translation is CASSQEASTDTQYF.